The entry below gives a single TCR beta chain sequence along with its context. Indicated time point: peripheral blood 6 weeks after treatment start. This record belongs to a study of PD-L1 blockade in urothelial cancer. Germline CDR1 is SNHLY and CDR2 is FYNNEI. The germline V and J ends were trimmed by 7 bases and 9 bases, with 18 bases remaining between them. This CDR3 has 13 residues. TCRdb's table, derived via immunoSEQ multiplex PCR, lists solely in-frame clones and lacks some. The table lists around 80,000 clones, less than 95% of them singletons. The clonotype was recovered from an elderly woman with urothelial cancer. The material sequenced was PBMCs, taken around atezolizumab (anti-PD-L1) treatment. The chain employs TRBV2 and TRBJ2-5; TRBD2 might be the D (6 bases). CDR3 sequence reads: CASNRDSPESQYF. In nucleotides, the CDR3 is TGTGCCAGCAACCGGGACTCCCCGGAGTCCCAGTACTTC.